The rows below give T cell receptor beta chains drawn from one sample of a study of T cells after yellow fever vaccination. In TCRdb, the 5' RACE reads were re-called with MiXCR into one record per CDR3 protein. The table includes around 500,000 distinct CDR3 sequences, about a fifth detected once. Sample: PBMCs, taken less than 25 days after the first yellow fever vaccination. Source of these receptors: a man aged 18 to 35 who received the YFV17D yellow fever vaccine. Both conserved end residues are part of each CDR3. The D gene is left open where the match is weak. Only part of the rows carry a size: once, few, many, or a class if the clone is expanded.

clone size: NA
D gene: NA
J gene: TRBJ1-1
V gene: TRBV6-1
CDR3 protein: CAIFVRHGKGNTEAFF
CDR3 DNA: TGTGCCATATTCGTCCGACACGGAAAAGGGAACACTGAAGCTTTCTTT

clone size: NA
D gene: TRBD1
J gene: TRBJ1-1
V gene: TRBV5-6
CDR3 protein: CASSSRQGGSTEAFF
CDR3 DNA: TGTGCCAGCAGCTCGCGACAGGGGGGAAGCACTGAAGCTTTCTTT

clone size: few
D gene: TRBD2
J gene: TRBJ2-5
V gene: TRBV4-3
CDR3 protein: CASSPDGLAEGGTQYF
CDR3 DNA: TGCGCCAGCAGCCCCGACGGACTAGCGGAAGGAGGGACCCAGTACTTC

clone size: few
D gene: NA
J gene: TRBJ1-5
V gene: TRBV20-1
CDR3 protein: CSAGDVFQGSNQPQHF
CDR3 DNA: TGCAGTGCTGGTGATGTGTTCCAGGGAAGCAATCAGCCCCAGCATTTT

clone size: NA
D gene: TRBD1
J gene: TRBJ2-7
V gene: TRBV30
CDR3 protein: CACWDRLSYEQYF
CDR3 DNA: TGTGCCTGCTGGGACAGATTATCGTACGAGCAGTACTTC

clone size: NA
D gene: NA
J gene: TRBJ2-1
V gene: TRBV5-4
CDR3 protein: CASSHLLAGVDEQFF
CDR3 DNA: TGTGCCAGCAGCCACCTCTTGGCAGGGGTGGATGAGCAGTTCTTC

clone size: few
D gene: NA
J gene: TRBJ1-5
V gene: TRBV18
CDR3 protein: CASSPRIGNQPQHF
CDR3 DNA: TGTGCCAGCTCACCTCGGATAGGGAATCAGCCCCAGCATTTT

clone size: few
D gene: NA
J gene: TRBJ1-1
V gene: TRBV5-1
CDR3 protein: CASSLPEYTEAFF
CDR3 DNA: TGCGCCAGCAGCTTGCCGGAATACACTGAAGCTTTCTTT

clone size: few
D gene: NA
J gene: TRBJ1-1
V gene: TRBV18
CDR3 protein: CASSQKRVETEAFF
CDR3 DNA: TGTGCCAGCTCCCAAAAGAGAGTAGAGACTGAAGCTTTCTTT

clone size: NA
D gene: TRBD1
J gene: TRBJ2-4
V gene: TRBV5-4
CDR3 protein: CASSLQGENIQYF
CDR3 DNA: TGTGCCAGCAGCTTACAGGGGGAAAACATTCAGTACTTC

clone size: few
D gene: TRBD2
J gene: TRBJ2-1
V gene: TRBV11-2
CDR3 protein: CASGSGLAGYNEQFF
CDR3 DNA: TGTGCCAGCGGGTCGGGACTAGCGGGGTACAATGAGCAGTTCTTC

clone size: many
D gene: NA
J gene: TRBJ2-1
V gene: TRBV9
CDR3 protein: CATAMGAANNEQFF
CDR3 DNA: TGTGCCACCGCGATGGGGGCGGCTAACAATGAGCAGTTCTTC

clone size: NA
D gene: TRBD1
J gene: TRBJ1-4
V gene: TRBV5-1
CDR3 protein: CASSSTGKTTTNEKLFF
CDR3 DNA: TGCGCCAGCAGCTCGACAGGGAAAACTACAACTAATGAAAAACTGTTTTTT

clone size: NA
D gene: NA
J gene: TRBJ2-1
V gene: TRBV4-1
CDR3 protein: CASRPIRGSSYNEQFF
CDR3 DNA: TGCGCCAGCAGACCCATCAGGGGAAGCTCCTACAATGAGCAGTTCTTC

clone size: NA
D gene: TRBD1
J gene: TRBJ1-1
V gene: TRBV4-1
CDR3 protein: CASSHSINRGAPLMNTEAFF
CDR3 DNA: TGCGCCAGCAGCCACTCAATAAACAGGGGGGCGCCACTCATGAACACTGAAGCTTTCTTT